Listed below are T cell receptor beta chains from one sample, sequenced in a study of cytotoxic CD8 clonotypes in ibrutinib-treated CLL. Profiling relied on immunoSEQ multiplex PCR, and the TCRdb table lists in-frame clones only, not all of them. The sample includes 130,000 or so clones, 60% to 80% of them seen just once. Material: PBMCs, obtained after 12 months of ibrutinib treatment. Receptors were obtained from a human donor with chronic lymphocytic leukemia. Both conserved end residues are part of each CDR3. D genes are given only for firm matches. The size entry is marked missing in some rows and otherwise reads once, few, many or a size class.

j_gene	v_gene	d_gene	abundance	CDR3aa	CDR3nt
TRBJ1-2	TRBV9	NA	NA	CASSVDEGGLSLTF	TGTGCCAGCAGCGTAGACGAAGGGGGGCTATCCCTCACCTTC
TRBJ2-1	TRBV5-1	TRBD2	few	CASSGLAGGPHNEQFF	TGCGCCAGCAGCGGACTAGCGGGGGGGCCACACAATGAGCAGTTCTTC
TRBJ1-2	TRBV2	TRBD1	NA	CASSEQGQVARYTF	TGTGCCAGCAGTGAACAAGGACAGGTCGCCCGCTACACCTTC
TRBJ2-2	TRBV27	NA	NA	CASSRPGTGELFF	TGTGCCAGCAGTCGCCCGGGCACCGGGGAGCTGTTTTTT
TRBJ1-2	TRBV28	NA	few	CASSGGSYGYTF	TGTGCCAGCAGTGGGGGGAGCTATGGCTACACCTTC
TRBJ1-1	TRBV28	NA	NA	CASIGGVNTEAFF	TGTGCCAGCATCGGAGGGGTGAACACTGAAGCTTTCTTT
TRBJ1-2	TRBV9	TRBD1	NA	CASSVDPGGYGYTF	TGTGCCAGCAGCGTAGATCCAGGGGGCTATGGCTACACCTTC
TRBJ2-5	TRBV4-3	NA	NA	CASSPTLAQETQYF	TGCGCCAGCAGCCCGACCCTGGCTCAAGAGACCCAGTACTTC
TRBJ2-2	TRBV10-3	NA	NA	CAISDRSGGRVTGELFF	TGTGCCATCAGTGATAGAAGTGGCGGCAGGGTGACCGGGGAGCTGTTTTTT
TRBJ2-2	TRBV7-2	NA	few	CASSPPGWARELFF	TGTGCCAGCAGCCCCCCGGGGTGGGCGAGAGAGCTGTTTTTT
TRBJ2-1	TRBV7-3	NA	few	CASSPGRGYNEQFF	TGTGCCAGCAGCCCCGGTCGAGGGTACAATGAGCAGTTCTTC
TRBJ2-3	TRBV28	NA	NA	CASRGTGTDTQYF	TGTGCCAGCAGGGGCACAGGGACAGATACGCAGTATTTT
TRBJ2-7	TRBV19	TRBD1	NA	CASSTNRDRPYEQYF	TGTGCCAGTAGTACAAACCGGGACAGACCCTACGAGCAGTACTTC
TRBJ1-2	TRBV27	NA	NA	CASRIGTANYGYTF	TGTGCCAGCAGGATCGGGACGGCAAACTATGGCTACACCTTC
TRBJ2-7	TRBV4-1	NA	NA	CASSQEPSYEQYF	TGCGCCAGCAGCCAAGAACCCTCCTACGAGCAGTACTTC
TRBJ2-7	TRBV5-1	TRBD2	NA	CASRPTSGSEEQYF	TGCGCCAGCAGACCGACTAGCGGGAGTGAGGAGCAGTACTTC
TRBJ2-7	TRBV2	TRBD1	few	CASSDGTDYEQYF	TGTGCCAGCAGCGATGGGACAGACTACGAGCAGTACTTC
TRBJ2-7	TRBV7-2	NA	NA	CASTGYYEQYF	TGTGCCAGCACCGGGTACTACGAGCAGTACTTC
TRBJ1-2	TRBV12-5	NA	NA	CASDHGQGRGYTF	TGTGCTAGTGACCACGGGCAGGGGCGCGGCTACACCTTC
TRBJ2-1	TRBV6-5	TRBD1	NA	CASRMRDRYNEQFF	TGTGCCAGCAGGATGCGGGACAGGTATAATGAGCAGTTCTTC
TRBJ1-2	TRBV28	TRBD1	NA	CASSWATGSLNYGYTF	TGTGCCAGCAGCTGGGCGACAGGGTCTTTGAACTATGGCTACACCTTC
TRBJ1-2	TRBV2	NA	NA	CASKVGYGYTF	TGTGCCAGCAAGGTTGGGTATGGCTACACCTTC
TRBJ1-2	TRBV7-9	TRBD1	NA	CASSSGTGKHYGYTF	TGTGCCAGCAGCTCCGGGACAGGGAAACACTATGGCTACACCTTC
TRBJ2-3	TRBV29-1	TRBD2	NA	CSVPGTSGRGGTQYF	TGCAGCGTGCCTGGGACTAGCGGGAGGGGAGGTACGCAGTATTTT
TRBJ1-4	TRBV10-3	NA	NA	CAISESALSNNEKLFF	TGTGCCATCAGTGAGTCGGCACTTTCTAATAATGAAAAACTGTTTTTT
TRBJ2-7	TRBV9	TRBD1	NA	CASSIGTVYEQYF	TGTGCCAGCAGCATCGGGACAGTCTACGAGCAGTACTTC
TRBJ1-6	TRBV7-2	NA	few	CASSLAEGSPLHF	TGTGCCAGCAGCTTAGCGGAGGGGTCACCCCTCCACTTT
TRBJ2-1	TRBV15	TRBD2	NA	CATTVAGAEQFF	TGTGCCACCACCGTAGCGGGGGCTGAGCAGTTCTTC
TRBJ2-5	TRBV7-2	TRBD2	NA	CASSSTGGETQYF	TGTGCCAGCAGCTCGACGGGGGGGGAGACCCAGTACTTC
TRBJ2-1	TRBV27	NA	NA	CASSFLGSVEQFF	TGTGCCAGCAGTTTCCTCGGGAGCGTTGAGCAGTTCTTC
TRBJ2-7	TRBV5-5	TRBD1	NA	CASSLTGASYEQYF	TGTGCCAGCAGCTTGACAGGGGCCTCCTACGAGCAGTACTTC
TRBJ1-1	TRBV25-1	NA	NA	CASRSRFGGGHNTEAFF	TGTGCCAGCAGATCACGCTTCGGTGGTGGACATAACACTGAAGCTTTCTTT
TRBJ2-5	TRBV4-3	NA	few	CASSPEDSPRETQYF	TGCGCCAGCAGCCCAGAGGACAGCCCACGGGAGACCCAGTACTTC
TRBJ2-7	TRBV5-8	NA	NA	CASSLVVGPYEQYF	TGTGCCAGCAGCTTGGTTGTGGGCCCCTACGAGCAGTACTTC
TRBJ2-7	TRBV28	NA	NA	CASKRYEQYF	TGTGCCAGCAAGCGCTACGAGCAGTACTTC
TRBJ2-5	TRBV18	NA	NA	CASSHERGDQYF	TGTGCCAGCTCACATGAGAGGGGGGACCAGTACTTC
TRBJ1-5	TRBV27	NA	NA	CASSLEHSNQPQHF	TGTGCCAGCAGTTTAGAGCATAGCAATCAGCCCCAGCATTTT
TRBJ2-3	TRBV11-2	TRBD2	NA	CASSFWTSGRAGTDTQYF	TGTGCCAGCAGCTTTTGGACTAGCGGGAGGGCCGGGACAGATACGCAGTATTTT
TRBJ1-2	TRBV9	NA	NA	CASSLGLGYTF	TGTGCCAGCAGCTTAGGGTTAGGCTACACCTTC
TRBJ1-2	TRBV28	NA	NA	CASSLKGGNYGYTF	TGTGCCAGCAGTCTCAAGGGGGGGAACTATGGCTACACCTTC
TRBJ2-2	TRBV10-1	NA	NA	CAKERGTNTGELFF	TGCGCCAAGGAGAGGGGAACTAACACCGGGGAGCTGTTTTTT
TRBJ2-7	TRBV28	NA	once	CASSRKARDRHSYEQYF	TGTGCCAGCAGTCGTAAGGCGCGGGACCGCCACTCCTACGAGCAGTACTTC
TRBJ1-2	TRBV19	NA	NA	CASSIGARDYGYTF	TGTGCCAGTAGTATAGGGGCTCGGGACTATGGCTACACCTTC
TRBJ1-2	TRBV28	NA	NA	CASSSGAPGGYTF	TGTGCCAGCAGTTCAGGGGCCCCGGGCGGCTACACCTTC
TRBJ2-5	TRBV7-7	TRBD1	NA	CASRQTGSETQYF	TGTGCCAGCAGACAGACAGGGTCAGAGACCCAGTACTTC
TRBJ1-5	TRBV19	NA	once	CASTTWGAPSNQPQHF	TGTGCCAGTACCACTTGGGGGGCGCCGAGCAATCAGCCCCAGCATTTT
TRBJ2-7	TRBV28	TRBD1	once	CASNLGTGVHEQYF	TGTGCCAGCAACCTTGGGACAGGGGTCCACGAGCAGTACTTC
TRBJ1-6	TRBV21-1	NA	NA	CASSKWDRTSPLHF	TGTGCCAGCAGCAAATGGGACAGGACTTCACCCCTCCACTTT
TRBJ2-3	TRBV7-8	TRBD2	NA	CASQGFAGGRATDTQYF	TGTGCCAGCCAGGGGTTCGCTGGCGGGAGGGCCACAGATACGCAGTATTTT
TRBJ1-2	TRBV28	NA	NA	CGPLNYGYTF	TGTGGTCCACTAAACTATGGCTACACCTTC
TRBJ2-2	TRBV7-2	TRBD1	NA	CASRTQGASTGELFF	TGTGCCAGCAGGACACAGGGGGCGAGCACCGGGGAGCTGTTTTTT
TRBJ2-7	TRBV19	TRBD1	NA	CASSQQGNPYEQYF	TGTGCCAGTAGTCAACAGGGGAACCCCTACGAGCAGTACTTC
TRBJ2-7	TRBV9	NA	NA	CASSVEVGTPYEQYF	TGTGCCAGCAGCGTAGAAGTGGGCACCCCCTACGAGCAGTACTTC